The following is a TCR beta chain sequence with its context. The data belong to a study of OX40 agonist ivuxolimab in advanced cancers. As for the study in general: Patients were dosed with the agonistic anti-OX40 (CD134) antibody ivuxolimab.

Germline lookup yields CDR1 DFQATT and CDR2 SNEGSKA (reference sequence). The CDR3 is made up of 11 amino acids. TCRdb keeps only in-frame clones here, not all; method: immunoSEQ multiplex PCR. The sample includes approximately 74,000 clones, 90% seen only once; the top ten take approximately 0.49%. The sequence derives from an adult with an advanced solid tumor such as melanoma, head and neck, liver or kidney cancer. The rearrangement uses TRBV20-1 and TRBJ2-3; D is unclear. The sample in question was CD4+ or CD8+ T cells sorted from blood, obtained in a trial of the OX40 agonist ivuxolimab. The CDR3 DNA follows: TGCAGCACAGATCGAACAGATACGCAGTATTTT. It is translated as CSTDRTDTQYF.